The 22 T cell receptor beta chains below were found in one sample sequenced in a study of cytomegalovirus exposure and HLA in healthy donors. The PCR ran on 60 Vbeta and 13 Jbeta primers. Sequencing used immunoSEQ multiplex PCR; TCRdb keeps in-frame clones, though not all of them. The data show over 70,000 clones, with 70% to 85% seen just once and 2.5% to 3% held by the top ten. The sequencing sample was made of PBMCs. The receptor set was obtained from a man aged 45-65 years in good health and CMV-seropositive.

This clone has a handful of counts. The chain is built from TRBV7-2 and TRBJ2-7; TRBD1 aligns across 8 bases. Germline CDR1 is SGHTA and CDR2 is FQGNSA. The CDR3 is 13 amino acids. The ends lost 3 bases at V and 6 bases at J; junction bases unmatched: 4. The DNA for the CDR3 is TGTGCCAGCAGCTTCGACAGGGGAGGCGAGCAGTACTTC. Its translation is CASSFDRGGEQYF.

The chain carries TRBV19 and TRBJ2-7; D is perhaps TRBD2 (7 bases). Germline-derived CDR1 and CDR2 are LNHDA and SQIVND (reference sequence). Trimming took off 6 bases at V and 0 bases at J, with 15 bases between the two ends. This CDR3 has 15 amino acids. CDR3 coding DNA: TGTGCCAGTAGAAGGGGGGGGCAGCCCTCCTACGAGCAGTACTTC. Its translation is CASRRGGQPSYEQYF.

The rearrangement joins TRBV25-1 to TRBJ1-2; D may be TRBD1 (6 bases). CDR1 and CDR2 (germline): MGHDK, SYGVNS. CDR3 length equals 14 residues. The ends were cut back, 4 bases at V and 6 bases at J, with 15 bases in the middle. The CDR3 coding sequence is TGTGCCAGCAGTGGCACAGGGTTTTCCAATGGCTACACCTTC. Protein product: CASSGTGFSNGYTF.

The chain combines TRBV5-4 with TRBJ1-1; D not certain. Germline CDR1 is SGHNT and CDR2 is YYREEE (reference sequence). V was clipped by 0 bases and J by 1 base, with 13 bases between them. The length of the CDR3 is 16 residues. This CDR3 reads CASSLGSLSGNTEAFF. Written as DNA, the CDR3 is TGTGCCAGCAGCTTGGGTTCACTTTCTGGGAACACTGAAGCTTTCTTT. The variable domain in full, completed from reference TRBV5-4 and TRBJ1-1, reads ETGVTQSPTHLIKTRGQQVTLRCSSQSGHNTVSWYQQALGQGPQFIFQYYREEENGRGNFPPRFSGLQFPNYSSELNVNALELDDSALYLCASSLGSLSGNTEAFFGQGTRLTVV.

The rearrangement uses TRBV14 and TRBJ1-5; 7 nucleotides line up with TRBD1. Germline V gene sequence: CDR1 SGHDN, CDR2 FVKESK. There are 14 residues in the CDR3. Trimming cost V 1 base and J 7 bases; bases outside gene matches: 4. CDR3 DNA sequence: TGTGCCAGCAGCCAAGCGGGAGGGGGCCAGCCCCAGCATTTT. It is translated as CASSQAGGGQPQHF.

This chain links TRBV11-3 with TRBJ2-5, with a tentative D call TRBD2 (5 bases). The germline V gene encodes CDR1 SGHNT and CDR2 YENEEA. Trimming left V 1 base short and J 3 bases short, with 9 bases between. This CDR3 comprises 14 residues. The CDR3: CASSLGWGEETQYF. The CDR3 DNA is TGTGCCAGCAGCTTAGGATGGGGAGAAGAGACCCAGTACTTC.

This clone has just a few counts. This rearrangement joins TRBV6-1 to TRBJ2-7; TRBD2 matches at 7 bases. V gave up 7 bases and J gave up 4 bases; unmatched junction bases: 7. Looked up from germline, CDR1 is MNHNS and CDR2 is SASEGT. The CDR3 is made up of 13 amino acids. The CDR3: CASIGGSSYEQYF. The CDR3 nucleotides are TGTGCCAGCATCGGCGGGAGCTCATACGAGCAGTACTTC.

This chain joins TRBV5-6 and TRBJ1-4; 10 bases are shared with TRBD1. Germline V gene lookup returns CDR1 SGHDT and CDR2 YYEEEE. V shed 3 bases and J 0 bases; nucleotides not matched to a gene: 5. The CDR3 spans 17 residues. The CDR3 loop reads CASSYRDRGATNEKLFF. CDR3 nucleotide sequence: TGTGCCAGCAGCTATCGGGACAGGGGCGCAACTAATGAAAAACTGTTTTTT.

The CDR3 nucleotides are TGTGCCTGGAACGGTGTGAGGCGGGTCGGGGGAGCTTTCTTT. It yields the protein CAWNGVRRVGGAFF. The V gene is TRBV30, the J gene TRBJ1-1; a weak D match, TRBD1 (5 bases). CDR1 GTSNPN and CDR2 SVGIG come from the germline V gene (reference sequence). The length of the CDR3 is 14 residues. The V end lost 4 bases, the J end lost 10 bases, and 22 bases lay between the germline ends.

The chain employs TRBV5-1 and TRBJ1-2; a possible D gene is TRBD1 (6 bases). V lost 3 bases and J 8 bases, leaving 23 bases between the germline ends. CDR1 and CDR2 from the germline V gene are SGHRS and YFSETQ. The CDR3 consists of 16 residues. CDR3 sequence reads: CASSYRPGADDRGYTF. CDR3 nucleotides: TGCGCCAGCAGCTACCGGCCAGGGGCAGACGATCGCGGCTACACCTTC.

V is TRBV14 and J is TRBJ1-4; TRBD1 is a possible D gene (6 bases). The CDR3 length is 15 residues. V was cut by 1 base and J by 2 bases, with 8 bases left in between. CDR1 and CDR2 (germline): SGHDN, FVKESK. The CDR3 protein is CASSQVGGTNEKLFF. In DNA, the CDR3 is TGTGCCAGCAGCCAAGTTGGGGGCACTAATGAAAAACTGTTTTTT.

This chain connects TRBV5-1 to TRBJ2-7, with D hard to call. This CDR3 is built from 15 residues. The V and J ends lost 0 bases and 3 bases respectively, with 13 bases between them. Germline V gene data show CDR1 as SGHRS and CDR2 as YFSETQ. As DNA, the CDR3 is TGCGCCAGCAGCTTGGAACCCAGCAGACTCTACGAGCAGTACTTC. Amino acid sequence: CASSLEPSRLYEQYF.

In this sample, this clone turned up a few times. The chain has TRBV6-4 and TRBJ2-3; 7 bases match TRBD2. V shed 2 bases, J shed 2 bases, and the junction held 7 bases outside the gene matches. The CDR3 loop spans 16 amino acids. Germline V CDR1 and CDR2: MRHNA, SNTAGT. The DNA of the CDR3 is TGTGCCAGCAGTGACGGTCAGCGGGGAGACACAGATACGCAGTATTTT. It is translated as CASSDGQRGDTDTQYF.

The rearrangement joins TRBV10-1 to TRBJ2-2; TRBD1 might be the D (6 bases). V was cut by 8 bases and J by 2 bases, with 15 bases left in between. CDR1 is WNHNN, CDR2 SYGVQD, per germline (reference sequence). CDR3 length: 15 amino acids. The CDR3 loop is CASSPRGINTGELFF. The CDR3 region has the DNA TGCGCCAGCTCACCCAGGGGTATAAACACCGGGGAGCTGTTTTTT.

This clone was recorded once. The genes are TRBV7-3 and TRBJ2-3; D might be TRBD1 (6 bases). V was trimmed by 2 bases and J by 2 bases, leaving 14 bases between them. The CDR3 runs to 16 residues. Germline V gene lookup returns CDR1 SGHTA and CDR2 FQGTGA. The CDR3 region is CASSLAARGITDTQYF. The CDR3 DNA is TGTGCCAGCAGCTTAGCCGCAAGGGGGATCACAGATACGCAGTATTTT.

The table lists this clone with a count of one. The J gene is TRBJ1-2, the V gene TRBV5-1; D is ambiguous. Germline CDR1 and CDR2: SGHRS and YFSETQ. The length of the CDR3 is 16 residues. V was cut by 0 bases and J by 2 bases, with 14 bases left in between. The CDR3 region has the DNA TGCGCCAGCAGCTTGGCCTCGGGTCTGGTAAACTATGGCTACACCTTC. Translating it yields CASSLASGLVNYGYTF.

The sample holds a few counts of this clone. J is TRBJ2-7 and V is TRBV10-3; maybe TRBD2 (6 bases). Germline lookup yields CDR1 ENHRY and CDR2 SYGVKD. Trimming took off 0 bases at V and 4 bases at J, with 13 bases between the two ends. The CDR3 consists of 15 residues. DNA for the CDR3: TGTGCCATCAGTGAGTCGGGGGGAGTGGGATACGAGCAGTACTTC. As protein: CAISESGGVGYEQYF.

This clone came up a few times. J is TRBJ2-7 and V is TRBV5-1; the match to TRBD1 covers 12 bases. The CDR3 loop spans 14 amino acids. Germline lookup yields CDR1 SGHRS and CDR2 YFSETQ. Unmatched junction bases numbered 4, after V lost 2 bases and J lost 7 bases. DNA of the CDR3: TGCGCCAGCAGCTTCGGGACAGGGGGCTGGGAGCAGTACTTC. Translated: CASSFGTGGWEQYF.

The V and J genes are TRBV18 and TRBJ1-1; the D gene is possibly TRBD1 (6 bases). From germline, CDR1 is KGHSH and CDR2 LQKENI. This CDR3 spans 15 amino acids. V was trimmed by 3 bases and J by 5 bases, leaving 16 bases between them. CDR3 sequence (DNA): TGTGCCAGCTCACCGGTCCAGGGGATGGGGACTGAAGCTTTCTTT. As protein: CASSPVQGMGTEAFF.

The chain employs TRBV6-1 and TRBJ1-2; 9 nucleotides align to TRBD1. J lost 1 base, V lost 6 bases, and 3 bases had no gene match. This CDR3 is built from 14 residues. The germline gives CDR1 MNHNS, CDR2 SASEGT. The CDR3 spells CASRGTGNNYGYTF. The CDR3 bases are TGTGCCAGCAGGGGGACAGGGAATAACTATGGCTACACCTTC.

As regards this clone: Other DNA variants within this sample encode the same CDR3. The rearrangement uses TRBV6-1 and TRBJ1-5; 7 nucleotides line up with TRBD1. V lost 1 base to trimming and J lost 7 bases; unmatched junction nucleotides: 7. The germline V gene encodes CDR1 MNHNS and CDR2 SASEGT. The CDR3 spans 15 residues. CDR3 in DNA: TGTGCCAGCAGTGAAGGCTCAGGGGGGTACCAGCCCCAGCATTTT. Protein: CASSEGSGGYQPQHF.

This clone appeared a few times. The chain recombines TRBV27 with TRBJ1-5; D possibly corresponds to TRBD1 (6 bases). Germline V gives CDR1 MNHEY, CDR2 SMNVEV (reference sequence). This CDR3 has 16 residues. V was clipped by 5 bases and J by 4 bases, with 18 bases between them. The CDR3 region has the DNA TGTGCCAGCAGTCCACAGGGTCGGGTGGGAAATCAGCCCCAGCATTTT. This translates into CASSPQGRVGNQPQHF.